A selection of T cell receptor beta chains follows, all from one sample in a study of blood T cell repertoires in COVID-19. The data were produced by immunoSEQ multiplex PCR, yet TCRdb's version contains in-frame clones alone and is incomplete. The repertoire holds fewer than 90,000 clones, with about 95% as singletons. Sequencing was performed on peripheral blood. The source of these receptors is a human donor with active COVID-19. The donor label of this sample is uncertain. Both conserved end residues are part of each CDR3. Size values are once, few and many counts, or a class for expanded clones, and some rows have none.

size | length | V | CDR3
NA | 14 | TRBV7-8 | CASSTNYRGTEAFF
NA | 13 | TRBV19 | CASSQRESTEAFF
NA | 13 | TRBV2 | CASLPGTPGRQYF
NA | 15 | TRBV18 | CASSPSGSRGETQYF
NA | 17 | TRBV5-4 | CASSLAAWSPSTDTQYF
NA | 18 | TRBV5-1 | CASSSYRVAYSGANVLTF
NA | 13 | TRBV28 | CASTRGANEKLFF
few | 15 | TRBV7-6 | CASSSTGDSNQPQHF
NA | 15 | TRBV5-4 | CASSLAGGTNEKLFF
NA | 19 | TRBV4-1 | CASSQDFGTTGSAKNIQYF
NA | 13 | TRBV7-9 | CASSLVASDEQFF
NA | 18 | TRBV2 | CASTSTGTGWGVNSPLHF
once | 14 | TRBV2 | CASSRDRGREKLFF
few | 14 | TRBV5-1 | CASSPRQGNTEAFF
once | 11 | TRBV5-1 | CASRNRGEQYF
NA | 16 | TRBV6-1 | CASSGTRVMKNTEAFF
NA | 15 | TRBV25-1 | CASSAATGNTGELFF
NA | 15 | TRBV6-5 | CASSSTGVSGETQYF
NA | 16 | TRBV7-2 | CASSGLAGGRSYEQYF
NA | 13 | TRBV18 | CASSRDRNTEAFF
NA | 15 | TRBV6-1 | CASSEPGLSNQPQHF
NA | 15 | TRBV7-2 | CASSLRQGSYGELFF
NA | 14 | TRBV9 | CASSTSGLTDTQYF
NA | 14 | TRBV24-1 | CATSGGNSYNEQFF
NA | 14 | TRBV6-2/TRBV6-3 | CASSYGGLGETQYF
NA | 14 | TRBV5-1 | CASSSRGQNYEQYF
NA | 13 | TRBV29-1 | CSVSSGGYNEQFF
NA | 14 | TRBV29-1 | CSVEESRGTYEQYF
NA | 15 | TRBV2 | CASSEETTRQETQYF
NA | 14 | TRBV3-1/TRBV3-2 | CASSLAGGQDGYTF
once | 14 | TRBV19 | CASQDRVGSYEQYF
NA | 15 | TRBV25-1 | CASSDATGIKNIQYF
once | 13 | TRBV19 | CASGGGGGYEQYF
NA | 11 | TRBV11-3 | CASSLEGEVRF
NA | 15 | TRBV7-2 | CASSLDGQGTYEQYF